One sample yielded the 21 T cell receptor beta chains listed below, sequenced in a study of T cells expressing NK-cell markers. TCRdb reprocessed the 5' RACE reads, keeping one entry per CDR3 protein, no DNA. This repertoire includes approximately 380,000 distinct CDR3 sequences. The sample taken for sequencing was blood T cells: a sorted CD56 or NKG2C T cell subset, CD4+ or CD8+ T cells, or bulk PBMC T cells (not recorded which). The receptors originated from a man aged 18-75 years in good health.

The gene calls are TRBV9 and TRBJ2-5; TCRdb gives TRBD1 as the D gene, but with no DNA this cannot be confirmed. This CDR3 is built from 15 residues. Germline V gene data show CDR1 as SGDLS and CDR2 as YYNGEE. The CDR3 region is CASSVGSGAGGTQYF. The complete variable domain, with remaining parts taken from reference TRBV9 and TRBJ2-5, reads DSGVTQTPKHLITATGQRVTLRCSPRSGDLSVYWYQQSLDQGLQFLIQYYNGEERAKGNILERFSAQQFPDLHSELNLSSLELGDSALYFCASSVGSGAGGTQYFGPGTRLLVL.

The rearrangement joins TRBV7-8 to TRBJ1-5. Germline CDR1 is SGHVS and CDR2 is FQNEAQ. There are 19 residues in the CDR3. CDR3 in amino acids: CASSLRIPPAYSLYQPQHF.

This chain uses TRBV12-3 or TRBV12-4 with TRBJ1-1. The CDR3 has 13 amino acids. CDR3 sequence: CASTRREGEEAFF.

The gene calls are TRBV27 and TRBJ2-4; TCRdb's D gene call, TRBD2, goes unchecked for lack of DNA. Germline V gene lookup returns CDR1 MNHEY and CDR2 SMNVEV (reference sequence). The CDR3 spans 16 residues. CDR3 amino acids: CATSPAGTVAKNIQYF.

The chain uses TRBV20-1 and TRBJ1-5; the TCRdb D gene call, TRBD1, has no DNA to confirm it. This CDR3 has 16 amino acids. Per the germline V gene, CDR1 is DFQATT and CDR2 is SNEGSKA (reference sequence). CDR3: CSASPPGGRSNQPQHF.

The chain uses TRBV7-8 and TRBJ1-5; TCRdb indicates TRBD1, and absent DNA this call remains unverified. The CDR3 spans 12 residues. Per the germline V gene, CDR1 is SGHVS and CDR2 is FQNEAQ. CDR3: CASSLSGGPVDF. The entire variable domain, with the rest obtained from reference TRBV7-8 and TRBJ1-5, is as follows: GAGVSQSPRYKVAKRGQDVALRCDPISGHVSLFWYQQALGQGPEFLTYFQNEAQLDKSGLPSDRFFAERPEGSVSTLKIQRTQQEDSAVYLCASSLSGGPVDFGDGTRLSIL.

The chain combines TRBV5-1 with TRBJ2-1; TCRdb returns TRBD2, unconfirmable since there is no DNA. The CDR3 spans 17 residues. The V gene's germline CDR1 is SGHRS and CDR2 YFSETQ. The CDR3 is CASSTVSSGGPRNEQFF. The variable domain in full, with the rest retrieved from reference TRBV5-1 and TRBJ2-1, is KAGVTQTPRYLIKTRGQQVTLSCSPISGHRSVSWYQQTPGQGLQFLFEYFSETQRNKGNFPGRFSGRQFSNSRSEMNVSTLELGDSALYLCASSTVSSGGPRNEQFFGPGTRLTVL.

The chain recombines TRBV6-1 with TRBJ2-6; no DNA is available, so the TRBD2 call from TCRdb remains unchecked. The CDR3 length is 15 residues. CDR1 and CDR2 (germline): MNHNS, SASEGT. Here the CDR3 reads CASSREGSGANVLTF.

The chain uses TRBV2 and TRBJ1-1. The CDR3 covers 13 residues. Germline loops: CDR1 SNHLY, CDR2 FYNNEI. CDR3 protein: CASSVRLNTEAFF.

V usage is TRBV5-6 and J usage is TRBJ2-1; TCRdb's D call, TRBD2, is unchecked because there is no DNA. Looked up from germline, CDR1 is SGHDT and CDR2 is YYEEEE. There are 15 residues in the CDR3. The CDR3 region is CASSLYPAEGNEQFF.

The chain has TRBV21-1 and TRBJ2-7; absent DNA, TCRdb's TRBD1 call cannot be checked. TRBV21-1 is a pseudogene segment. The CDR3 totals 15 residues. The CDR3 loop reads CASSLCEGTHYEQYF.

The CDR3 region is CSASPKRGGLYEQYF. The V call is TRBV20-1, the J call TRBJ2-7; lacking DNA, the TRBD2 call made by TCRdb goes unchecked. Germline CDR1 is DFQATT and CDR2 is SNEGSKA (reference sequence). The CDR3 is 15 residues long.

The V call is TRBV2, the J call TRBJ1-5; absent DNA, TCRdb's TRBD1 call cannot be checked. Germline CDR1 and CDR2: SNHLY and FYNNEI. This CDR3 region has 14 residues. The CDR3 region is CASRGTGGLQPQHF.

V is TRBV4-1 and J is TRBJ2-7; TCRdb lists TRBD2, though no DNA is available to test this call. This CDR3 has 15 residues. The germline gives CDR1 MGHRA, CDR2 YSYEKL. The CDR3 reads CASSQGVRDYEEQYF.

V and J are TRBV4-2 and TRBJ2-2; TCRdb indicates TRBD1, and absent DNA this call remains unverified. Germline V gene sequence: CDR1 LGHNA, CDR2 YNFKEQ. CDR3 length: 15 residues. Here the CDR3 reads CASSQGGWNTGELFF.

The CDR3: CSASSPETSGGETQYF. The chain carries TRBV20-1 and TRBJ2-5; TCRdb designates TRBD2, a call that cannot be tested without DNA. CDR1 is DFQATT, CDR2 SNEGSKA, per germline (reference sequence). This CDR3 is 16 amino acids long.

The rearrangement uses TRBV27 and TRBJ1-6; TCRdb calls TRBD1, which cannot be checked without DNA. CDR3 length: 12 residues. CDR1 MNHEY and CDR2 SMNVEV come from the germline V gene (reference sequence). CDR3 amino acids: CASGGYNSPLHF.

Here the CDR3 reads CASSSPGQAPSGNTIYF. J is TRBJ1-3 and V is TRBV7-2; the D call of TRBD1 rests on TCRdb alone, since no DNA is present to check it. Germline V CDR1 and CDR2: SGHTA, FQGNSA. The CDR3 totals 17 residues. Variable domain in full (rest from reference TRBV7-2 and TRBJ1-3): GAGVSQSPSNKVTEKGKDVELRCDPISGHTALYWYRQSLGQGLEFLIYFQGNSAPDKSGLPSDRFSAERTGGSVSTLTIQRTQQEDSAVYLCASSSPGQAPSGNTIYFGEGSWLTVV.

CDR3 loop: CASNKLLRETEAFF. J is TRBJ1-1 and V is TRBV2. Germline V gene lookup returns CDR1 SNHLY and CDR2 FYNNEI. CDR3 length: 14 amino acids.

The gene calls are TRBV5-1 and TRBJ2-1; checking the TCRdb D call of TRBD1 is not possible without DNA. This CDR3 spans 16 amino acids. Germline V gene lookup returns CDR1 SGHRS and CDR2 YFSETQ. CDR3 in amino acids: CAGSLALGQGSNEQFF.

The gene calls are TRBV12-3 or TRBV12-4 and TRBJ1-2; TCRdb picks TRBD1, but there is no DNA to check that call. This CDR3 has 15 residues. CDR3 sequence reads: CASTPGPPGRSGYTF.